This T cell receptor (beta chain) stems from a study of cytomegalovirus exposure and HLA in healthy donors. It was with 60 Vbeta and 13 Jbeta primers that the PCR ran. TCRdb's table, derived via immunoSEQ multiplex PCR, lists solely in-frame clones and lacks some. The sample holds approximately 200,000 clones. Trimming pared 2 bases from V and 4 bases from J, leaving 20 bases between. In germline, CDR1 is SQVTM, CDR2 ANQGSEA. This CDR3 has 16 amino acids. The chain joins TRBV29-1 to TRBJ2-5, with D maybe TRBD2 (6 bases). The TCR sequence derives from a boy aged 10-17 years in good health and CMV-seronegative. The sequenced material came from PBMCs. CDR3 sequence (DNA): TGCAGCGTTGAAAAATTCGGCCGGGAGTGGGGAGAGACCCAGTACTTC. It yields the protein CSVEKFGREWGETQYF.